This is a list of T cell receptor beta chains from one sample in a study of cytomegalovirus exposure and HLA in healthy donors. TCRdb's table, derived via immunoSEQ multiplex PCR, lists solely in-frame clones and lacks some. The table has about 140,000 clones, 80% seen once. The sample consisted of PBMCs. All receptors come from a man aged 35 to 55 in good health and CMV-seropositive. Each CDR3 is given with its conserved first and last residue. The D gene is left open where the match is weak. Size values are once, few and many counts, or a class for expanded clones, and some rows have none.

TGTGCCAGCAGCTTACAGGGGCCGGGCTACGAGCAGTACTTC CASSLQGPGYEQYF TRBJ2-7 14 NA TRBD1 TRBV5-4
TGTGCCAGCAGGGGACAGGGGGTCAACACTGAAGCTTTCTTT CASRGQGVNTEAFF TRBJ1-1 14 NA TRBD1 TRBV6-5
TGTGCCAGCAGTACCCCGGGACTGACAAACAATGAGCAGTTCTTC CASSTPGLTNNEQFF TRBJ2-1 15 few NA TRBV6-5
TGTGCCAGCGGCCAGGGACAGACCTACACCTTC CASGQGQTYTF TRBJ1-2 11 NA TRBD1 TRBV6-5
TGTGCCTGGAGTGTTTCAGTAGGACTTGCCTACGAGCAGTACTTC CAWSVSVGLAYEQYF TRBJ2-7 15 NA NA TRBV30
TGCAGCGCCCGGCAGGCGCTATACAATGAGCAGTTCTTC CSARQALYNEQFF TRBJ2-1 13 NA NA TRBV29-1
TGCGCCAGCAGCCAAAGTTCCGGGACAGGGGGCACTGAAGCTTTCTTT CASSQSSGTGGTEAFF TRBJ1-1 16 few TRBD1 TRBV4-3
TGTGCAAGTCGCCTCATAAGGGTCTGGGGGGGAGAACTAGCCAAAAACATTCAGTACTTC CASRLIRVWGGELAKNIQYF TRBJ2-4 20 few NA TRBV12-2
TGCGCCAGCAGCGAAGCAGGGGCCACTGAAGCTTTCTTT CASSEAGATEAFF TRBJ1-1 13 NA NA TRBV5-1
TGTGCCAGCAGCTTAATACAGGGGTCCTACGAGCAGTACTTC CASSLIQGSYEQYF TRBJ2-7 14 NA TRBD1 TRBV6-6
TGTGCCAGCTCACCGAACCTAGATAGCTATGGCTACACCTTC CASSPNLDSYGYTF TRBJ1-2 14 NA NA TRBV18
TGCGCCAGCACCCCTCTTAGCTCTGGGGCCAACGTCCTGACTTTC CASTPLSSGANVLTF TRBJ2-6 15 NA NA TRBV5-1
TGTGCCAGTAATGGACAGGGTGTTGGCACAGATACGCAGTATTTT CASNGQGVGTDTQYF TRBJ2-3 15 once TRBD1 TRBV19
TGCGCCAGCAGCGCATGGGAGTCCGGGGAGCTGTTTTTT CASSAWESGELFF TRBJ2-2 13 NA NA TRBV5-1
TGTGCCAGCAGCTTAGAAGGGGATCAGCCCCAGCATTTT CASSLEGDQPQHF TRBJ1-5 13 NA NA TRBV7-9